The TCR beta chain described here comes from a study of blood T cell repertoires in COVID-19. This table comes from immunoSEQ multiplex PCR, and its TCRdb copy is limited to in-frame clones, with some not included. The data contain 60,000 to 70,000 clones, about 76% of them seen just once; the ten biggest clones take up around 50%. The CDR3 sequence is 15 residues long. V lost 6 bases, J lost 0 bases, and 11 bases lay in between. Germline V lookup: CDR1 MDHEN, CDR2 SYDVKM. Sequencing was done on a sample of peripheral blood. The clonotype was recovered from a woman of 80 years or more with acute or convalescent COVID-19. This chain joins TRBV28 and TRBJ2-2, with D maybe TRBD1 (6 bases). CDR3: CASSSTGTNTGELFF. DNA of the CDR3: TGTGCCAGCAGCTCAACAGGGACGAACACCGGGGAGCTGTTTTTT.